This entry features one T cell receptor (beta chain) sequence. Its specificity is unknown. The sample comes from a study of cytomegalovirus exposure and HLA in healthy donors. The study's findings and limits: Investigators reported approximately 150 TCR beta chains as tied to cytomegalovirus.

PCR employed 60 Vbeta and 13 Jbeta primers. The protocol was immunoSEQ multiplex PCR, while the TCRdb copy is restricted to in-frame clones and leaves out a portion. The table has 160,000 or so clones, almost 80% seen once. CDR1 is LGHNA and CDR2 is YSLEER in the germline V gene. The CDR3 is made up of 17 amino acids. Losses at the gene ends were 0 bases for V and 3 bases for J; bases not matched to a gene: 7. The V and J genes are TRBV4-3 and TRBJ1-4; 7 bases are shared with TRBD1. The specimen sequenced was PBMCs. The sequence was collected from a man aged 25-45 years in good health and CMV-seronegative. CDR3 nucleotides: TGCGCCAGCAGCCAAGATAGCAGGGGGGTAGCTAATGAAAAACTGTTTTTT. Amino acid sequence: CASSQDSRGVANEKLFF.